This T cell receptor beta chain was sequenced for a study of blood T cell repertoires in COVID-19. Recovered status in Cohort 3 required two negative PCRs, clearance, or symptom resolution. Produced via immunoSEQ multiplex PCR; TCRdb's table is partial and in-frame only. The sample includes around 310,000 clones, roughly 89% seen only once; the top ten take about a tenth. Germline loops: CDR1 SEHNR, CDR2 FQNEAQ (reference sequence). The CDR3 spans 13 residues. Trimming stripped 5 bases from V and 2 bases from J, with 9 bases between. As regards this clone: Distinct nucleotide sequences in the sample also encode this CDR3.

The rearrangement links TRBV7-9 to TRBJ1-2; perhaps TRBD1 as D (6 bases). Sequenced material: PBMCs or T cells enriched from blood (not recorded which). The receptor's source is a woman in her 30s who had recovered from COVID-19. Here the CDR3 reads CASSPTGNYGYTF. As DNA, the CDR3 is TGTGCCAGCAGCCCTACAGGGAACTATGGCTACACCTTC.